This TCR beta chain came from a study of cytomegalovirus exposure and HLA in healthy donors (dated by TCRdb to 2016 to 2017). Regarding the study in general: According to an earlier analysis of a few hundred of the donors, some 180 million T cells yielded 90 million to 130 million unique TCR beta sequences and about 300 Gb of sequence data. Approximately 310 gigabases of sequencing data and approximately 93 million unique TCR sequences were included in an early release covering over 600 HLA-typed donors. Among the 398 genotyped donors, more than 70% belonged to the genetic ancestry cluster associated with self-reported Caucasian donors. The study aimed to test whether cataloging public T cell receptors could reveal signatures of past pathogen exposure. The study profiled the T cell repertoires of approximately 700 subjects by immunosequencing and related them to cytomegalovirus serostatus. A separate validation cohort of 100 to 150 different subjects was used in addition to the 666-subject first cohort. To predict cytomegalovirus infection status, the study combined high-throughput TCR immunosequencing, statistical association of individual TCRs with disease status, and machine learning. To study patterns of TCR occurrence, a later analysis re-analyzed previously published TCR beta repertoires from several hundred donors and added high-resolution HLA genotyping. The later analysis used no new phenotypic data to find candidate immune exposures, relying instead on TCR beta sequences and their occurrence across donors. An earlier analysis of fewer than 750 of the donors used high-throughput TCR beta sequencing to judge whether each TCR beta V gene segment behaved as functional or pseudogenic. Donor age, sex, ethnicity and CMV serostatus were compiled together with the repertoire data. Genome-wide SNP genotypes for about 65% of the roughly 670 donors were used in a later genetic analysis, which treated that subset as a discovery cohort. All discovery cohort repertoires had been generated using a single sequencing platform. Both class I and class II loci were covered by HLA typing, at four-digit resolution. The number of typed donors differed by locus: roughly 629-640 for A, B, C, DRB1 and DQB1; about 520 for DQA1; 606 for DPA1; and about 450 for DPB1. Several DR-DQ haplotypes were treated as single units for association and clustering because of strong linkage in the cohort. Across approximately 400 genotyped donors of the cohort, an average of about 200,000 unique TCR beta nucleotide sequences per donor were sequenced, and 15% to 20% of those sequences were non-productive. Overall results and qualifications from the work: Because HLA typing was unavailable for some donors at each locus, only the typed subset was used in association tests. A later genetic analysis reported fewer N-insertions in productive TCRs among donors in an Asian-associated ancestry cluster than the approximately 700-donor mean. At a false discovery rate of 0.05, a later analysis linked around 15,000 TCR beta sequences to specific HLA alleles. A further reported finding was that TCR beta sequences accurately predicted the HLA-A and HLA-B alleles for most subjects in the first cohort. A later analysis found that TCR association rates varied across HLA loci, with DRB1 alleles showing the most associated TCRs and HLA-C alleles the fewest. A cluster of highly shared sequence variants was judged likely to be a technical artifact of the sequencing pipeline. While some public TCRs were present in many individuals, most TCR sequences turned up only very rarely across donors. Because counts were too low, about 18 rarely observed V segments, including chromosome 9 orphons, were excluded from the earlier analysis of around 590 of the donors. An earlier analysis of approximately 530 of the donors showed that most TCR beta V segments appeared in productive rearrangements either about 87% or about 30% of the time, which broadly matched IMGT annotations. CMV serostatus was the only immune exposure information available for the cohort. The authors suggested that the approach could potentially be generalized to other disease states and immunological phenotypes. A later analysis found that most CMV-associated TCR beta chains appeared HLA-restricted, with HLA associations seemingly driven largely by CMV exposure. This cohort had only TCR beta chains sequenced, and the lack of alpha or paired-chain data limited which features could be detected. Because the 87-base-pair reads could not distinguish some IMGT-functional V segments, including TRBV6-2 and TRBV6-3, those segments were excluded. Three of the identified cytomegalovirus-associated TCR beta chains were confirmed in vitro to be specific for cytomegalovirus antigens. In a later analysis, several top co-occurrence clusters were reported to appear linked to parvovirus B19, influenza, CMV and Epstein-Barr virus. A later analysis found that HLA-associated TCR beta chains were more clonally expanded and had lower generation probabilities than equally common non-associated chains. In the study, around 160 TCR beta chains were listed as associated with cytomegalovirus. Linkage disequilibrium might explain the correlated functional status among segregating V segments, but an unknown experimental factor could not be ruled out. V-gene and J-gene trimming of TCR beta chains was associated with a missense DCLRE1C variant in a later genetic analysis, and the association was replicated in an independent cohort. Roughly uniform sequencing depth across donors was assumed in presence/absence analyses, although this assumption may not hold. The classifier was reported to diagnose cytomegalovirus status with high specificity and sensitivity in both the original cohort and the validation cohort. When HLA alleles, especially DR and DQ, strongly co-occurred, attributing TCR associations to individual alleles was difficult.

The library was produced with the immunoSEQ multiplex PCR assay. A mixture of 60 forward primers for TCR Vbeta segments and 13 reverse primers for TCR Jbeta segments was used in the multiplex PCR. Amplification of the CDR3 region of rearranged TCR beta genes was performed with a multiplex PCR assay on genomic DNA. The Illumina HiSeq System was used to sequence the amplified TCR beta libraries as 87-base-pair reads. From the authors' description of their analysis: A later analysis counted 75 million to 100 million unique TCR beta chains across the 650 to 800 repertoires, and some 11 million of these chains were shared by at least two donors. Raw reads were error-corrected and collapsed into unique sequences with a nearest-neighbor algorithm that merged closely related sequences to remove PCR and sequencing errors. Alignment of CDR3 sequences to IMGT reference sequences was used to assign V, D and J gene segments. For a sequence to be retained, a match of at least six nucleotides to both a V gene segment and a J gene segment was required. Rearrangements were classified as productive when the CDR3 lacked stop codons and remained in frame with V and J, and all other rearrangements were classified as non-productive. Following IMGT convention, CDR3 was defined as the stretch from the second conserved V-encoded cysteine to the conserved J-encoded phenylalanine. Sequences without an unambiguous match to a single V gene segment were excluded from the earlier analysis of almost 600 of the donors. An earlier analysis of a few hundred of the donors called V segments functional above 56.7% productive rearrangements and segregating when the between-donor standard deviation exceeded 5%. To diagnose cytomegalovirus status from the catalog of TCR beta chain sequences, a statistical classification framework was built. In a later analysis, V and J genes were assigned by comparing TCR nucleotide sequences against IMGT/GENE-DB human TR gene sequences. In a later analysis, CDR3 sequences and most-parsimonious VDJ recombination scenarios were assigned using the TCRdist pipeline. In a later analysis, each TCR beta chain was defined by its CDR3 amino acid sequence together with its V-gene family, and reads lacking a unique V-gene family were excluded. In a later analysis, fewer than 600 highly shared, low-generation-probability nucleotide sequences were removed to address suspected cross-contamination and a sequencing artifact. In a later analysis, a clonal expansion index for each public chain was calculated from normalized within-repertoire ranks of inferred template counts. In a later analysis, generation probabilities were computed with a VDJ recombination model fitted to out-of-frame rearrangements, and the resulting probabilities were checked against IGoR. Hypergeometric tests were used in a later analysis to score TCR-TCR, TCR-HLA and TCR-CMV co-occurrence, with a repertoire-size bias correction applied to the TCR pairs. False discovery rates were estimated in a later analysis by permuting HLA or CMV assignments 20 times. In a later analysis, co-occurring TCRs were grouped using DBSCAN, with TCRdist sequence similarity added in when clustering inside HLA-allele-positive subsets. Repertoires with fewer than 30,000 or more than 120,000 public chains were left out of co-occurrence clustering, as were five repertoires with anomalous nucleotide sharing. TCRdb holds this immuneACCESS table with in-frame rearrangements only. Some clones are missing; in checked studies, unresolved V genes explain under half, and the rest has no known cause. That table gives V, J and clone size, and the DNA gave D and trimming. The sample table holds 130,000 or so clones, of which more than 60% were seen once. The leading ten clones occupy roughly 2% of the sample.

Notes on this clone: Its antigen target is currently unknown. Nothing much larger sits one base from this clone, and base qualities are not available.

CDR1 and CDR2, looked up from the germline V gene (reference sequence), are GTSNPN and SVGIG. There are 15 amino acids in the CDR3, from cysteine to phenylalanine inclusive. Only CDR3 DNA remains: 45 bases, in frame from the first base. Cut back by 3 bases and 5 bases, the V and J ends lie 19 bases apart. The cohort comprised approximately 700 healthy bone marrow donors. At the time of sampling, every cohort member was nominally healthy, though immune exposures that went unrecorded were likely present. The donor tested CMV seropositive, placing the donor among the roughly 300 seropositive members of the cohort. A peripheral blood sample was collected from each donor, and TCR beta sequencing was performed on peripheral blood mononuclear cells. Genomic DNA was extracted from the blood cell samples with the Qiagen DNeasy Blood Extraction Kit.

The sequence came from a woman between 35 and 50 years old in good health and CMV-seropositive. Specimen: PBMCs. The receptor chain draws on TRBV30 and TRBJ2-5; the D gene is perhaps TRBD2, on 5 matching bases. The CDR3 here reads CAWSRQAGDFETQYF. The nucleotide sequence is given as TGTGCCTGGAGCCGGCAGGCGGGCGATTTTGAGACCCAGTACTTC.